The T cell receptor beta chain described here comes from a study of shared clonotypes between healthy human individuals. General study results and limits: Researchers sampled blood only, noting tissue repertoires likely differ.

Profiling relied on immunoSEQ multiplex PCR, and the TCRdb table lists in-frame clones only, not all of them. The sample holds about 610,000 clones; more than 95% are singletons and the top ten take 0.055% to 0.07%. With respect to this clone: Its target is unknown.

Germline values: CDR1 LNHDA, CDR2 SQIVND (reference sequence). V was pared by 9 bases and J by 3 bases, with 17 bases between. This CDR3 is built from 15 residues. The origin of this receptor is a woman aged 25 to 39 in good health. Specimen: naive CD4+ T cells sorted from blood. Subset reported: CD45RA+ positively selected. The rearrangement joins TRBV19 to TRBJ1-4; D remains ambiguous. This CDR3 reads CASGGRRLSNEKLFF. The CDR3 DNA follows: TGTGCCAGCGGCGGCAGGCGACTCTCTAATGAAAAACTGTTTTTT.